One and the same sample provided the 26 T cell receptor beta chains below, sequenced in a study of T cell responses to AZD1222 COVID-19 vaccine. Clones were sequenced by immunoSEQ multiplex PCR, and TCRdb holds only the in-frame ones, with some missing. The sample records roughly 120,000 clones, around 89% being singletons. Source: peripheral blood, taken 28 days after the second AZD1222 dose. Receptors were obtained from an adult who received the AZD1222 COVID-19 vaccine.

The chain is built from TRBV27 and TRBJ2-1; 8 positions agree with TRBD2. The CDR3 is made up of 18 amino acids. Germline trimming cut 4 bases from V and 3 bases from J; bases unmatched to any gene: 14. Germline-derived CDR1 and CDR2 are MNHEY and SMNVEV (reference sequence). CDR3 in amino acids: CASSYSPRAGVVYNEQFF. In DNA form, the CDR3 reads TGTGCCAGCAGTTATTCCCCTCGAGCGGGAGTTGTCTACAATGAGCAGTTCTTC.

This clone was counted a few times. The V gene is TRBV19, the J gene TRBJ2-7; D is possibly TRBD1 (6 bases). Germline assignment: CDR1 LNHDA and CDR2 SQIVND (reference sequence). The CDR3 runs to 15 residues. V was shortened by 1 base and J by 0 bases, with 10 bases between the two germline ends. This chain's CDR3 is CASSIGRGSSYEQYF. As DNA, the CDR3 is TGTGCCAGTAGTATAGGCAGGGGTTCCTCCTACGAGCAGTACTTC.

This clone showed up just once. V is TRBV19 and J is TRBJ2-3, with 7 positions matching TRBD1. The V gene's germline CDR1 is LNHDA and CDR2 SQIVND (reference sequence). Trimming at V came to 4 bases and at J to 2 bases, leaving 12 bases not matched to a gene. The CDR3 has 17 residues. CDR3 coding DNA: TGTGCCAGTAGTAATGGGCTGTACAGGGGTTTCACAGATACGCAGTATTTT. Translated: CASSNGLYRGFTDTQYF.

The chain combines TRBV12-5 with TRBJ1-2; D unclear. The CDR3 covers 15 residues. Between the trimmed V and J ends, which lost 0 bases and 2 bases, there was a span of 10 bases. Looked up from germline, CDR1 is LGHNT and CDR2 is FRNRAP. The CDR3 spells CASGLVNMMNYGYTF. The CDR3, as DNA: TGTGCTAGTGGTTTGGTAAATATGATGAACTATGGCTACACCTTC.

V usage is TRBV27 and J usage is TRBJ1-4; unclear D gene. The germline V gene has CDR1 MNHEY and CDR2 SMNVEV (reference sequence). This CDR3 contains 15 residues. Trimming removed 5 bases at V and 4 bases at J, with 14 bases between. The CDR3 bases are TGTGCCAGCAGTCAATCGGTGGCATATAATGAAAAACTGTTTTTT. It translates to CASSQSVAYNEKLFF.

The gene calls are TRBV3-1 (or the pseudogene TRBV3-2) and TRBJ2-2; weak D call: TRBD2 (5 bases). Germline lookup yields CDR1 LGHDT and CDR2 YNNKEL (reference sequence). V was pared by 2 bases and J by 2 bases, with 9 bases between. CDR3 size: 15 residues. CDR3 bases: TGTGCCAGCAGCCAACGGCGGGTCAACACCGGGGAGCTGTTTTTT. Its protein product is CASSQRRVNTGELFF.

This clone has only one observation. The chain has TRBV13 and TRBJ2-3; D is unclear. Germline V lookup: CDR1 PRHDT, CDR2 FYEKMQ (reference sequence). The CDR3 is 11 residues long. Trimming cost V 5 bases and J 6 bases, with 6 bases left between them. For the CDR3, the DNA is TGTGCCAGCAGCCCTCGGGATACGCAGTATTTT. This sequence encodes CASSPRDTQYF.

The J gene is TRBJ1-3, the V gene TRBV21-1; TRBD1 is taken as the D call from the table, unchecked against the DNA. TRBV21-1 is recorded as a pseudogene. The CDR3 is made up of 14 amino acids. This chain's CDR3 is CASRDRGYRNTIYF. The CDR3 DNA follows: TGTGCCAGTAGGGACAGGGGGTATAGAAACACCATATATTTT.

J is TRBJ2-5 and V is TRBV27; 8 bases line up with TRBD1. J lost 5 bases, V lost 5 bases, and 4 bases had no gene match. CDR3 size: 13 residues. Germline CDR1 and CDR2: MNHEY and SMNVEV (reference sequence). The CDR3: CASSDRGQETQYF. DNA for the CDR3: TGTGCCAGCAGTGACAGGGGTCAGGAGACCCAGTACTTC.

The chain employs TRBV13 and TRBJ1-1, with TRBD1 identical over 7 bases. CDR3 size: 13 residues. Germline CDR1 reads PRHDT; CDR2 reads FYEKMQ (reference sequence). Trimming took 5 bases from V and 0 from J; bases not matched to a gene: 0. The CDR3 DNA is TGTGCCAGCAGCCAGGGGGTGAACACTGAAGCTTTCTTT. Encoded protein: CASSQGVNTEAFF.

This chain joins TRBV7-9 and TRBJ2-1, with 7 bases matching TRBD2. Trimming cost V 5 bases and J 7 bases; bases outside gene matches: 14. CDR1 and CDR2 (germline): SEHNR, FQNEAQ (reference sequence). The CDR3 runs to 16 residues. CDR3: CASSTTALGLENEQFF. In DNA, the CDR3 is TGTGCCAGCAGCACCACGGCATTAGGACTAGAAAATGAGCAGTTCTTC.

The chain carries TRBV28 and TRBJ2-7; D is unresolved. The CDR3 has 13 residues. The germline gives CDR1 MDHEN, CDR2 SYDVKM. The ends were cut back, 5 bases at V and 3 bases at J, with 11 bases in the middle. CDR3 DNA: TGTGCCAGCAGTGGTACCCCTGACTACGAGCAGTACTTC. This codes for CASSGTPDYEQYF.

This sequence joins TRBV7-9 and TRBJ1-1; D is perhaps TRBD1 (5 bases). V dropped 2 bases and J dropped 2 bases, with 9 bases sitting between them. The germline V gene encodes CDR1 SEHNR and CDR2 FQNEAQ (reference sequence). The CDR3 length is 14 residues. The DNA for the CDR3 is TGTGCCAGCAGCTTAAGGCAGGGAAACACTGAAGCTTTCTTT. This codes for CASSLRQGNTEAFF.

The chain links TRBV5-1 to TRBJ1-4, with a weak D call TRBD1 (5 bases). CDR3 length: 15 residues. Germline loops: CDR1 SGHRS, CDR2 YFSETQ. Trimming removed 0 bases from V and 8 bases from J, with 14 bases in between. CDR3 residues: CASSLAGGRGEKLFF. As DNA, the CDR3 is TGCGCCAGCAGCTTGGCCGGGGGACGGGGGGAAAAACTGTTTTTT. Complete variable domain (other parts from reference TRBV5-1 and TRBJ1-4): KAGVTQTPRYLIKTRGQQVTLSCSPISGHRSVSWYQQTPGQGLQFLFEYFSETQRNKGNFPGRFSGRQFSNSRSEMNVSTLELGDSALYLCASSLAGGRGEKLFFGSGTQLSVL.

The V call is TRBV11-2, the J call TRBJ1-3, with D possibly being TRBD1 (6 bases). CDR1 SGHAT and CDR2 FQNNGV come from the germline V gene. CDR3 length equals 17 residues. With 2 bases removed from V and 0 bases from J, the gap between germline ends came to 14 bases. The CDR3 region is CASSLSPGEYSGNTIYF. CDR3 DNA sequence: TGTGCCAGCAGCTTAAGTCCAGGGGAGTACTCTGGAAACACCATATATTTT. Full variable domain (remainder filled in from reference TRBV11-2 and TRBJ1-3): EAGVAQSPRYKIIEKRQSVAFWCNPISGHATLYWYQQILGQGPKLLIQFQNNGVVDDSQLPKDRFSAERLKGVDSTLKIQPAKLEDSAVYLCASSLSPGEYSGNTIYFGEGSWLTVV.

This chain links TRBV6-5 with TRBJ1-5; D not resolved. The CDR3 has 15 amino acids. Germline loops: CDR1 MNHEY, CDR2 SVGAGI. V lost 0 bases and J lost 9, with 15 bases in between. CDR3 sequence reads: CASSYSSIPPRPQHF. The CDR3 bases are TGTGCCAGCAGTTACTCTAGTATACCCCCCCGGCCCCAGCATTTT.

V usage is TRBV4-2 and J usage is TRBJ2-2; D gene uncertain. This CDR3 has 16 amino acids. Germline V gene data show CDR1 as LGHNA and CDR2 as YNFKEQ. V was pared by 0 bases and J by 6 bases, with 14 bases between. The CDR3 sequence: CASSQEGLQAPGELFF. The CDR3 DNA is TGTGCCAGCAGCCAAGAAGGGCTACAAGCCCCCGGGGAGCTGTTTTTT.

This sequence joins TRBV21-1 and TRBJ2-5; TRBD1 is taken as the D call from the table, unchecked against the DNA. TRBV21-1 is assigned pseudogene status. There are 14 residues in the CDR3. In DNA, the CDR3 is TGTGCCAGCACCATGGGACAGGGGGCTCGGGCCCAGTACTTC. This sequence encodes CASTMGQGARAQYF.

The rearrangement links TRBV11-3 to TRBJ1-1; D is perhaps TRBD1 (6 bases). The V end was cut by 5 bases, the J end by 0 bases, with 22 bases between. The CDR3 contains 18 residues. CDR1 is SGHNT, CDR2 YENEEA, per germline. The chain's CDR3 is CASSPLQGLISMNTEAFF. CDR3 DNA sequence: TGTGCCAGCAGCCCATTACAGGGCCTGATATCGATGAACACTGAAGCTTTCTTT.

V is TRBV28 and J is TRBJ2-1; 7 nucleotides match TRBD2. Germline V lookup: CDR1 MDHEN, CDR2 SYDVKM. The CDR3 is 16 residues long. V shed 4 bases, J shed 3 bases, and the junction held 9 bases outside the gene matches. The CDR3 nucleotides are TGTGCCAGCAGTTCTGTGAGGGAGGGCCACTACAATGAGCAGTTCTTC. This translates into CASSSVREGHYNEQFF. The whole variable domain, remainder taken from reference TRBV28 and TRBJ2-1, is DVKVTQSSRYLVKRTGEKVFLECVQDMDHENMFWYRQDPGLGLRLIYFSYDVKMKEKGDIPEGYSVSREKKERFSLILESASTNQTSMYLCASSSVREGHYNEQFFGPGTRLTVL.

V and J are TRBV5-4 and TRBJ2-2, with 8 bases lining up with TRBD1. Germline V gene sequence: CDR1 SGHNT, CDR2 YYREEE (reference sequence). Trimming at V came to 4 bases and at J to 4 bases, leaving 12 bases not matched to a gene. The CDR3 covers 17 residues. CDR3 residues: CASSTGQGRVRTGELFF. Here the CDR3 DNA reads TGTGCCAGCAGCACAGGACAGGGTCGGGTTCGCACCGGGGAGCTGTTTTTT.

The genes are TRBV9 and TRBJ2-3, with 8 bases that match TRBD2. The CDR3 covers 15 residues. CDR1 is SGDLS and CDR2 is YYNGEE in the germline V gene. Trimming took 0 bases from V and 3 from J; bases not matched to a gene: 3. In nucleotides, the CDR3 is TGTGCCAGCAGCGTAGGGGCGGGAGGTACAGATACGCAGTATTTT. This sequence encodes CASSVGAGGTDTQYF.

The chain couples TRBV25-1 to TRBJ2-7; D gene unclear. This CDR3 is built from 15 residues. Trimming cost V 1 base and J 0 bases, with 10 bases left between them. Germline CDR1 reads MGHDK; CDR2 reads SYGVNS. The CDR3 nucleotides are TGTGCCAGCAGTGAATTGGGTGCCCTCTCCTACGAGCAGTACTTC. Protein sequence: CASSELGALSYEQYF.

This clone was recorded only once. V and J are TRBV6-6 and TRBJ2-5; TRBD2 agrees at 7 bases. Germline-derived CDR1 and CDR2 are MNHNY and SVGAGI (reference sequence). The CDR3 is 14 amino acids. Trimming took 5 bases from V and 2 from J; bases not matched to a gene: 5. The DNA of the CDR3 is TGTGCCAGCAGTCGCGGGGGAAGACAAGAGACCCAGTACTTC. Its translation: CASSRGGRQETQYF.

With respect to this clone: This sample includes further DNA sequences coding for the same CDR3. The CDR3 region has the DNA TGTGCCTGGAGTGTCGGAACAGGGAATCAGCCCCAGCATTTT. It specifies CAWSVGTGNQPQHF. V gene TRBV30 combines with J gene TRBJ1-5, with D maybe TRBD1 (6 bases). Per the germline V gene, CDR1 is GTSNPN and CDR2 is SVGIG (reference sequence). The CDR3 has 14 residues. Trimming cost V 0 bases and J 4 bases, with 10 bases left between them.

This clone was detected only a few times. The chain employs TRBV5-1 and TRBJ2-2; TRBD1 matches at 10 bases. CDR3 size: 19 residues. Looked up from germline, CDR1 is SGHRS and CDR2 is YFSETQ. J lost 6 bases, V lost 1 base, and 15 bases had no gene match. The CDR3 DNA follows: TGCGCCAGCAGCTTGACCGGGACAGGGGCCTCAACTCAGGCCGGGGAGCTGTTTTTT. Amino acids: CASSLTGTGASTQAGELFF.